The 18 T cell receptor beta chains below all came from one sample that was sequenced in a study of shared clonotypes between healthy human individuals. Only in-frame clones appear in the TCRdb table, and some are missing; sequencing was by immunoSEQ multiplex PCR. The table shows around 1.5 million clones, with approximately 98% occurring only once. The source material was naive CD4+ T cells sorted from blood. Regarding subset: CD45RA+ positively selected. Receptors were obtained from a man between 25 and 39 years old in good health.

The gene calls are TRBV9 and TRBJ2-3; 9 nucleotides agree with TRBD2. CDR3 length equals 17 residues. Germline CDR1 reads SGDLS; CDR2 reads YYNGEE. The V segment lost 2 bases and the J segment 2 bases; nucleotides outside the gene matches: 9. This chain's CDR3 is CASSVSELAGNTDTQYF. CDR3 DNA: TGTGCCAGCAGCGTGTCGGAACTAGCGGGCAACACAGATACGCAGTATTTT.

The rearrangement uses TRBV5-4 and TRBJ1-1, with 7 bases fitting TRBD1. V shed 5 bases and J 6 bases; nucleotides not matched to a gene: 13. The germline gives CDR1 SGHNT, CDR2 YYREEE (reference sequence). The CDR3 runs 15 residues. CDR3 bases: TGTGCCAGCAGTGGGGGTGGGCAGGGGGTAGCTGAAGCTTTCTTT. Translating gives CASSGGGQGVAEAFF.

The chain recombines TRBV5-1 with TRBJ2-5; D may be TRBD2 (5 bases). Germline V gene sequence: CDR1 SGHRS, CDR2 YFSETQ. This CDR3 has 14 residues. V lost 4 bases and J lost 1, with 11 bases in between. The CDR3 region has the DNA TGCGCCAGCAGCGTAAGGCGGGTCCAAGAGACCCAGTACTTC. Its protein is CASSVRRVQETQYF.

The chain has TRBV28 and TRBJ1-1, with TRBD1 identical over 7 bases. This CDR3 region has 16 residues. V lost 6 bases, J lost 2 bases, and 12 bases stayed unmatched. Germline loops: CDR1 MDHEN, CDR2 SYDVKM. The DNA for the CDR3 is TGTGCCAGCAGCTCTACAGGGGTACACTATAACACTGAAGCTTTCTTT. Amino acid sequence: CASSSTGVHYNTEAFF.

The chain has TRBV6-5 and TRBJ1-1; D gene unclear. CDR1 and CDR2 from the germline V gene are MNHEY and SVGAGI. This CDR3 spans 12 amino acids. V was shortened by 5 bases and J by 5 bases, with 9 bases between the two germline ends. The CDR3 nucleotides read TGTGCCAGCAGTACCCGATTGACTGAAGCTTTCTTT. This sequence encodes CASSTRLTEAFF.

The chain links TRBV7-9 to TRBJ1-1, with D maybe TRBD1 (6 bases). The CDR3 contains 18 residues. Trimming cost V 5 bases and J 1 base, with 23 bases left between them. The V gene's germline CDR1 is SEHNR and CDR2 FQNEAQ (reference sequence). CDR3: CASSPLPGGQGRNTEAFF. The DNA for the CDR3 is TGTGCCAGCAGCCCTCTCCCCGGGGGGCAGGGACGGAACACTGAAGCTTTCTTT.

The V and J genes are TRBV27 and TRBJ2-3; no reliable D call. V gave up 7 bases and J gave up 0 bases, with 11 bases separating them. Per the germline V gene, CDR1 is MNHEY and CDR2 is SMNVEV (reference sequence). This CDR3 is 14 amino acids long. Here the CDR3 DNA reads TGTGCCAGCAAGGATCGGCGGAGCACAGATACGCAGTATTTT. It translates to CASKDRRSTDTQYF.

This clone was seen only once. Other nucleotide sequences in the sample specify the same CDR3. The rearrangement uses TRBV11-2 and TRBJ2-5; possible D gene TRBD2, 5 bases. V gave up 3 bases and J gave up 5 bases, with 7 bases separating them. The CDR3 consists of 12 residues. CDR1 is SGHAT and CDR2 is FQNNGV in the germline V gene. This chain's CDR3 is CASSLRGETQYF. The CDR3 nucleotides read TGTGCCAGCAGCTTGAGAGGGGAGACCCAGTACTTC.

The table lists this clone with a count of one. This sequence joins TRBV30 and TRBJ2-1, with D perhaps matching TRBD1 (6 bases). The germline gives CDR1 GTSNPN, CDR2 SVGIG (reference sequence). Trimming removed 5 bases from V and 13 bases from J, with 12 bases in between. There are 10 residues in the CDR3. The CDR3 nucleotides read TGTGCCTGGGCAGGACAGAGACAGTTCTTC. It encodes CAWAGQRQFF.

J is TRBJ1-1 and V is TRBV4-3; 8 bases are shared with TRBD1. V lost 4 bases, J lost 0 bases, and 7 bases stayed unmatched. CDR1 is LGHNA and CDR2 is YSLEER in the germline V gene. The CDR3 covers 16 residues. CDR3 sequence: CASSRAGQGLNTEAFF. As DNA, the CDR3 is TGCGCCAGCAGCCGGGCAGGACAGGGCTTGAACACTGAAGCTTTCTTT.

This chain connects TRBV28 to TRBJ2-6, with TRBD2 as a possible D gene (6 bases). The CDR3 totals 14 residues. Trimming cost V 10 bases and J 2 bases, with 12 bases left between them. The germline V gene has CDR1 MDHEN and CDR2 SYDVKM. CDR3 bases: TGTGCCACTAACCGCGGGGCTGGGGCCAACGTCCTGACTTTC. It encodes CATNRGAGANVLTF.

This chain links TRBV11-2 with TRBJ1-1; no definite D call. The CDR3 has 14 amino acids. Germline values: CDR1 SGHAT, CDR2 FQNNGV. Trimming cost V 2 bases and J 1 base, with 8 bases left between them. The CDR3 here is CASSLRPGNTEAFF. For the CDR3, the DNA is TGTGCCAGCAGCTTAAGGCCCGGGAACACTGAAGCTTTCTTT.

V usage is TRBV30 and J usage is TRBJ1-1; 7 bases line up with TRBD1. The CDR3 covers 14 residues. CDR1 and CDR2 from the germline V gene are GTSNPN and SVGIG (reference sequence). V gave up 3 bases and J gave up 0 bases; unmatched junction bases: 4. CDR3 sequence reads: CAWRIQGMNTEAFF. In DNA, the CDR3 is TGTGCCTGGAGGATACAGGGGATGAACACTGAAGCTTTCTTT.

The V call is TRBV2, the J call TRBJ2-5; TRBD2 might be the D (5 bases). Germline CDR1 is SNHLY and CDR2 is FYNNEI. Between the trimmed V and J ends, which lost 9 bases and 5 bases, there was a span of 16 bases. This CDR3 is built from 13 residues. The CDR3 spells CASISGKRETQYF. For the CDR3, the DNA is TGTGCCAGTATCTCGGGAAAAAGGGAGACCCAGTACTTC.

V and J are TRBV6-5 and TRBJ2-7; D possibly corresponds to TRBD2 (6 bases). The CDR3 is 14 residues long. V was trimmed by 0 bases and J by 3 bases, leaving 9 bases between them. Germline lookup yields CDR1 MNHEY and CDR2 SVGAGI. Here the CDR3 reads CASSYSAGNYEQYF. Here the CDR3 DNA reads TGTGCCAGCAGTTACTCGGCGGGGAACTACGAGCAGTACTTC.

Only one count was recorded for this clone. The chain has TRBV21-1 and TRBJ2-7; the table's D call TRBD1 went unverified against the DNA. TRBV21-1 is a pseudogene. The CDR3 is 14 amino acids. The CDR3 region has the DNA TGTGCCAGCAGCCCTTTGACAGGGGGCTACGAGCAGTACTTC. This translates into CASSPLTGGYEQYF.

The chain has TRBV7-2 and TRBJ2-7; weak D call: TRBD2 (6 bases). The CDR3 is made up of 14 amino acids. Trimming took 2 bases from V and 3 from J, leaving 11 bases between them. Germline V lookup: CDR1 SGHTA, CDR2 FQGNSA. The CDR3, as DNA: TGTGCCAGCAGCTTACAATCGGGGGACTACGAGCAGTACTTC. It codes for CASSLQSGDYEQYF.

The CDR3 region is CASSSFTSMNTEAFF. CDR3 bases: TGTGCCAGCAGCTCCTTCACTAGTATGAACACTGAAGCTTTCTTT. V is TRBV14 and J is TRBJ1-1; unclear D gene. This CDR3 region has 15 residues. Germline V gives CDR1 SGHDN, CDR2 FVKESK. Trimming stripped 5 bases from V and 0 bases from J, with 13 bases between.